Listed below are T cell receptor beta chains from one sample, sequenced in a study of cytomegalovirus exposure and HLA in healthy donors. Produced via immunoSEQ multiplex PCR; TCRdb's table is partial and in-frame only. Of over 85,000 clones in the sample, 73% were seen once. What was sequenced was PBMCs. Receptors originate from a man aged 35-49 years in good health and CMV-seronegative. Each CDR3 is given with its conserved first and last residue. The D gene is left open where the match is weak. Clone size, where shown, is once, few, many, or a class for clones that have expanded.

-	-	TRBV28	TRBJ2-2	CASMSGVAGELFF	TGTGCCAGCATGTCGGGGGTTGCCGGGGAGCTGTTTTTT
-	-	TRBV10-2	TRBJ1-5	CASSETGFQPQHF	TGCGCCAGCAGTGAGACGGGTTTTCAGCCCCAGCATTTT
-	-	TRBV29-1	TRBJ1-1	CSVVARDDGTQNTEAFF	TGCAGCGTTGTGGCCCGCGACGACGGGACACAGAACACTGAAGCTTTCTTT
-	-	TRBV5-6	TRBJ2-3	CASSFRDPGDTQYF	TGTGCCAGCAGCTTCCGGGATCCAGGAGATACGCAGTATTTT
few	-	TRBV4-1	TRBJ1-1	CASSQDELMNTEAFF	TGCGCCAGCAGCCAAGATGAGTTGATGAACACTGAAGCTTTCTTT
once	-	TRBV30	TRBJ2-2	CAWNTGYTGELFF	TGTGCCTGGAATACAGGGTACACCGGGGAGCTGTTTTTT
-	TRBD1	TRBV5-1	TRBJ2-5	CASSLGQGVWETQYF	TGCGCCAGCAGCTTGGGCCAGGGGGTATGGGAGACCCAGTACTTC
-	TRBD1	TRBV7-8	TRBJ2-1	CASSSKGDRMGNEQFF	TGTGCCAGCAGCTCAAAAGGGGACAGGATGGGGAATGAGCAGTTCTTC
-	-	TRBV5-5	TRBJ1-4	CASSLQGLNEKLFF	TGTGCCAGCAGCCTTCAGGGACTGAATGAAAAACTGTTTTTT
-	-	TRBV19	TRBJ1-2	CASSVAGNYGYTF	TGTGCCAGTAGTGTAGCCGGGAACTATGGCTACACCTTC
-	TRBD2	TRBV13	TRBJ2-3	CASSSQRGWGTDTQYF	TGTGCCAGCAGCTCACAGCGGGGGTGGGGGACAGATACGCAGTATTTT
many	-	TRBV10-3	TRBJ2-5	CAINPGRGSMETQYF	TGTGCCATCAATCCGGGCAGGGGAAGTATGGAGACCCAGTACTTC
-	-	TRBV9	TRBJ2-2	CASSPGVAGTGELFF	TGTGCCAGCAGCCCAGGGGTGGCAGGAACCGGGGAGCTGTTTTTT
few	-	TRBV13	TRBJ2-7	CASSPRRGPTYEQYF	TGTGCCAGCAGTCCCAGGCGGGGACCGACCTACGAGCAGTACTTC
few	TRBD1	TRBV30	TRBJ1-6	CAWDRDNNSPLHF	TGTGCCTGGGACAGGGACAATAATTCACCCCTCCACTTT
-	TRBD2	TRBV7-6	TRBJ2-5	CASGLAGTIETQYF	TGTGCCAGCGGACTAGCGGGGACGATTGAGACCCAGTACTTC
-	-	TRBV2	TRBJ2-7	CASSTNSYEQYF	TGTGCCAGCAGCACAAACAGCTACGAGCAGTACTTC
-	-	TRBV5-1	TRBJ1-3	CASSFGKGDSGNTIYF	TGCGCCAGCAGCTTCGGAAAAGGAGACTCTGGAAACACCATATATTTT
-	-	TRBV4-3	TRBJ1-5	CASSQEGGVQPQHF	TGCGCCAGCAGTCAAGAGGGGGGAGTTCAGCCCCAGCATTTT
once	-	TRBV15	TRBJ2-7	CATSRGQIFYEQYF	TGTGCCACCAGCAGAGGTCAGATATTCTACGAGCAGTACTTC
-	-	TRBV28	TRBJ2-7	CAIRQDWALDEQYF	TGTGCCATTCGACAGGATTGGGCCCTTGACGAGCAGTACTTC
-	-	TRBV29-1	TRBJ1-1	CSVDTRRRGLMNTEAFF	TGCAGCGTTGACACCCGAAGGCGGGGACTTATGAACACTGAAGCTTTCTTT
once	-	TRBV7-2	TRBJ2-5	CASSLVLQETQYF	TGTGCCAGCAGCTTAGTGCTGCAGGAGACCCAGTACTTC
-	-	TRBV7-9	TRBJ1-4	CASSLDREGSVNEKLFF	TGTGCCAGCAGCTTAGACAGGGAGGGGTCCGTTAATGAAAAACTGTTTTTT
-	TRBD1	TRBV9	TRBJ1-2	CASSPWGQGAGNYGYTF	TGTGCCAGCAGCCCCTGGGGACAGGGGGCTGGTAACTATGGCTACACCTTC
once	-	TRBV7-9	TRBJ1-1	CASSSDMNTEAFF	TGTGCCAGCTCCAGCGATATGAACACTGAAGCTTTCTTT
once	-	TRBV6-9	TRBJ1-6	CASRRGSSYNSPLHF	TGTGCCAGCAGACGGGGGAGCTCCTATAATTCACCCCTCCACTTT
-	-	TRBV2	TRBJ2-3	CASRRGGGLGDTQYF	TGTGCCAGCCGAAGAGGAGGGGGCCTTGGAGATACGCAGTATTTT
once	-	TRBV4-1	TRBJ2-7	CASSQPLAGNYEQYF	TGCGCCAGCAGCCAGCCACTCGCGGGGAACTACGAGCAGTACTTC
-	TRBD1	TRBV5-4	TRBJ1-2	CASSFSTGGAYGYTF	TGTGCCAGCAGCTTTTCTACAGGGGGCGCCTATGGCTACACCTTC
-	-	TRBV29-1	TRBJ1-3	CSVRDNDPGNTIYF	TGCAGCGTTCGGGACAACGATCCTGGAAACACCATATATTTT
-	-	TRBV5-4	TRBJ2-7	CASSQPGLVYEQYF	TGTGCCAGCAGCCAGCCCGGACTGGTTTACGAGCAGTACTTC
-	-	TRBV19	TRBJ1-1	CASSNGGGAEAFF	TGTGCCAGTAGTAACGGTGGAGGAGCTGAAGCTTTCTTT
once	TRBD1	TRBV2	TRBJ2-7	CASRGDSYYEQYF	TGTGCCAGCAGGGGGGACAGTTACTACGAGCAGTACTTC
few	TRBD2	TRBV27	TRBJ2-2	CASSSQAGGRWELFF	TGTGCCAGCAGTTCTCAAGCGGGGGGCCGGTGGGAGCTGTTTTTT
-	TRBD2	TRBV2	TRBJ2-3	CASSEGPGGAGDTQYF	TGTGCCAGCAGTGAAGGGCCGGGGGGGGCCGGGGATACGCAGTATTTT
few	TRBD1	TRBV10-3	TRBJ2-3	CAISTTGVGDTQYF	TGTGCCATCAGTACGACAGGGGTTGGGGATACGCAGTATTTT
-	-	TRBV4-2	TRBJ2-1	CASSQTQGRQFF	TGTGCCAGCAGCCAAACCCAGGGGAGGCAGTTCTTC
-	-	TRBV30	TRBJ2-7	CAWSVPAYEQYF	TGTGCCTGGAGTGTGCCGGCCTACGAGCAGTACTTC
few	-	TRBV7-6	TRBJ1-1	CASSLRVYTEAFF	TGTGCCAGCAGCTTACGGGTGTACACTGAAGCTTTCTTT
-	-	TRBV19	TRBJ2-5	CASSQVFLGFLYQETQYF	TGTGCCAGTAGTCAGGTTTTCCTTGGGTTTTTGTACCAAGAGACCCAGTACTTC
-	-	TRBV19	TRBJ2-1	CASSIEQGNEQFF	TGTGCCAGTAGTATAGAACAGGGCAATGAGCAGTTCTTC
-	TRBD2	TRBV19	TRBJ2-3	CASTPGTSGDTQYF	TGTGCCAGTACCCCCGGGACTAGCGGAGATACGCAGTATTTT
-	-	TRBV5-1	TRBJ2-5	CASSFDRLETQYF	TGCGCCAGCAGCTTTGACAGGTTGGAGACCCAGTACTTC
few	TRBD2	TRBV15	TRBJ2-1	CATSTAGGHKKQFF	TGTGCCACCAGCACTGCGGGGGGGCATAAAAAGCAGTTCTTC
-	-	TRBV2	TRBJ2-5	CASSEPVEETQYF	TGTGCCAGCAGTGAACCGGTGGAAGAGACCCAGTACTTC